These 25 T cell receptor beta chains were all obtained from the same sample, sequenced in a study of T cell responses to AZD1222 COVID-19 vaccine. The data were produced by immunoSEQ multiplex PCR, yet TCRdb's version contains in-frame clones alone and is incomplete. The sample yields 130,000 or so clones, approximately 91% seen once. The sample was peripheral blood, taken 28 days after the second AZD1222 dose. The receptors here all came from an adult who received the AZD1222 COVID-19 vaccine.

The chain links TRBV2 to TRBJ2-1; D uncertain. The V and J ends lost 4 bases and 4 bases respectively, with 5 bases between them. The CDR3 is 12 amino acids. Germline V gene sequence: CDR1 SNHLY, CDR2 FYNNEI. The CDR3 DNA reads as TGTGCCAGCAGTGGGCTATACAATGAGCAGTTCTTC. This gives the protein CASSGLYNEQFF.

The chain uses TRBV6-5 and TRBJ1-5; the D gene is possibly TRBD1 (6 bases). The CDR3 spans 16 residues. V was cut by 3 bases and J by 9 bases, with 21 bases left in between. Germline CDR1 reads MNHEY; CDR2 reads SVGAGI. The CDR3, as DNA: TGTGCCAGCAGTTATTTCGTACAGGGTCGGGTACCGCCCCAGCATTTT. It encodes CASSYFVQGRVPPQHF.

The chain has TRBV12-3 or TRBV12-4 and TRBJ2-2, with D hard to call. The CDR3 has 13 residues. V shed 5 bases and J shed 8 bases, with 12 bases lying between them. CDR3 amino acids: CASSPLLGGELFF. DNA for the CDR3: TGTGCCAGCAGTCCACTCCTGGGAGGGGAGCTGTTTTTT.

The J gene is TRBJ1-3, the V gene TRBV12-3 or TRBV12-4, with a tentative D call TRBD1 (5 bases). Trimming cost V 4 bases and J 4 bases, with 8 bases left between them. The length of the CDR3 is 13 residues. In nucleotides, the CDR3 is TGTGCCAGCAGTTCCGCAGGGGGAAACACCATATATTTT. Its translation: CASSSAGGNTIYF.

This rearrangement joins TRBV19 to TRBJ1-3; D is undetermined. The V gene lost 7 bases and the J gene lost 0 bases, with 10 bases spanning the gap. Looked up from germline, CDR1 is LNHDA and CDR2 is SQIVND (reference sequence). This CDR3 has 14 residues. In nucleotides, the CDR3 is TGTGCCAGTACCCCGTCCCGCTCTGGAAACACCATATATTTT. It is translated as CASTPSRSGNTIYF.

The chain is built from TRBV7-9 and TRBJ1-1; possible D gene TRBD1, 6 bases. The V end lost 1 base, the J end lost 1 base, and 13 bases lay between the germline ends. Germline V CDR1 and CDR2: SEHNR, FQNEAQ (reference sequence). The length of the CDR3 is 16 residues. CDR3 sequence reads: CASSLGQAAQNTEAFF. CDR3 nucleotide sequence: TGTGCCAGCAGCTTAGGACAGGCAGCACAGAACACTGAAGCTTTCTTT.

This sequence joins TRBV30 and TRBJ1-6; no clear D. The CDR3 runs 14 residues. V was shortened by 2 bases and J by 10 bases, with 15 bases between the two germline ends. Germline loops: CDR1 GTSNPN, CDR2 SVGIG (reference sequence). The CDR3 protein is CAWSIGRGWSPLHF. DNA for the CDR3: TGTGCCTGGAGTATCGGACGGGGTTGGTCACCCCTCCACTTT.

This chain uses TRBV6-2 or TRBV6-3 with TRBJ1-4, with a tentative D call TRBD1 (5 bases). Germline values: CDR1 MNHEY, CDR2 SVGEGT. The CDR3 sequence is 15 residues long. Trimming removed 4 bases at V and 1 base at J, with 10 bases between. Here the CDR3 DNA reads TGTGCCAGCAGTTCGCAGGGATTAACTAATGAAAAACTGTTTTTT. It translates to CASSSQGLTNEKLFF.

V and J are TRBV7-3 and TRBJ2-3; D unclear. Trimming removed 6 bases at V and 0 bases at J, with 10 bases between. Germline V gene data show CDR1 as SGHTA and CDR2 as FQGTGA. This CDR3 is built from 14 residues. The DNA of the CDR3 is TGTGCCAGCAGTTATGGACCGAGCACAGATACGCAGTATTTT. Its translation: CASSYGPSTDTQYF.

DNA for the CDR3: TGTGCCAGCAGCCAGGACAGCATCACAGATACGCAGTATTTT. This sequence encodes CASSQDSITDTQYF. This chain links TRBV3-1 (or the pseudogene TRBV3-2) with TRBJ2-3, with TRBD1 as a possible D gene (6 bases). The CDR3 has 14 residues. The germline V gene encodes CDR1 LGHDT and CDR2 YNNKEL (reference sequence). V shed 3 bases and J shed 2 bases, with 9 bases lying between them.

This chain links TRBV5-1 with TRBJ2-5; D ambiguous. This CDR3 has 12 residues. The V end was cut by 0 bases, the J end by 5 bases, with 5 bases between. Germline V gene lookup returns CDR1 SGHRS and CDR2 YFSETQ. The CDR3 DNA reads as TGCGCCAGCAGCTTGGGGTCGGAGACCCAGTACTTC. Encoded protein: CASSLGSETQYF.

CDR3: CASSPRGDFLTDTQYF. The DNA for the CDR3 is TGTGCCAGCAGCCCCCGGGGGGACTTCCTCACAGATACGCAGTATTTT. The chain joins TRBV11-3 to TRBJ2-3; 7 positions agree with TRBD2. Per germline, CDR1 SGHNT and CDR2 YENEEA. J was trimmed by 2 bases and V by 5 bases; bases with no gene match: 10. The length of the CDR3 is 16 residues.

The chain employs TRBV30 and TRBJ2-6; no reliable D call. V lost 4 bases and J lost 0, with 16 bases in between. The CDR3 has 17 residues. Germline values: CDR1 GTSNPN, CDR2 SVGIG (reference sequence). The CDR3 reads CAWTNPRWGSGANVLTF. DNA of the CDR3: TGTGCCTGGACCAACCCGAGGTGGGGCTCTGGGGCCAACGTCCTGACTTTC.

This clone was counted only a few times. The chain couples TRBV4-1 to TRBJ2-7, with D unresolved. The V gene's germline CDR1 is MGHRA and CDR2 YSYEKL. Between the trimmed V and J ends, which lost 3 bases and 7 bases, there was a span of 19 bases. The CDR3 covers 15 residues. The CDR3: CASSHSPITRREQYF. CDR3 DNA: TGCGCCAGCAGCCATTCGCCCATAACCCGGCGGGAGCAGTACTTC.

This chain uses TRBV7-2 with TRBJ1-5; weak D call: TRBD1 (6 bases). Germline CDR1 and CDR2: SGHTA and FQGNSA. The CDR3 length is 13 residues. Trimming removed 5 bases from V and 7 bases from J, with 12 bases in between. Here the CDR3 DNA reads TGTGCCAGCAGCCCGGGCACAGGGCAGCCCCAGCATTTT. This sequence encodes CASSPGTGQPQHF.

This chain uses TRBV19 with TRBJ2-5, with D perhaps TRBD1 (6 bases). The CDR3 loop spans 13 amino acids. V was cut by 5 bases and J by 4 bases, with 11 bases left in between. Per germline, CDR1 LNHDA and CDR2 SQIVND (reference sequence). CDR3 bases: TGTGCCAGTAGTCTCCTAGGGGGAGAGACCCAGTACTTC. The encoded protein is CASSLLGGETQYF. The complete variable domain, with remaining parts taken from reference TRBV19 and TRBJ2-5, reads DGGITQSPKYLFRKEGQNVTLSCEQNLNHDAMYWYRQDPGQGLRLIYYSQIVNDFQKGDIAEGYSVSREKKESFPLTVTSAQKNPTAFYLCASSLLGGETQYFGPGTRLLVL.

The genes are TRBV30 and TRBJ1-5; 11 bases map to TRBD1. V dropped 3 bases and J dropped 6; count of bases not matched to a gene: 7. This CDR3 has 15 residues. Germline loops: CDR1 GTSNPN, CDR2 SVGIG (reference sequence). CDR3 amino acids: CAWSSGTGGFQPQHF. The CDR3 DNA is TGTGCCTGGAGCTCTGGGACAGGGGGATTTCAGCCCCAGCATTTT.

The CDR3 bases are TGTGCCAGCAGCTCCCCCCGGGGGGGGTACGAGCAGTACGTC. Amino acids: CASSSPRGGYEQYV. This chain connects TRBV11-3 to TRBJ2-7, with 8 bases matching TRBD2. Per germline, CDR1 SGHNT and CDR2 YENEEA. CDR3 size: 14 residues. Losses at the gene ends were 4 bases for V and 4 bases for J; bases not matched to a gene: 6.

V usage is TRBV19 and J usage is TRBJ1-5; TRBD1 is a possible D gene (5 bases). This CDR3 is 16 amino acids long. The germline V gene has CDR1 LNHDA and CDR2 SQIVND (reference sequence). Trimming stripped 5 bases from V and 0 bases from J, with 14 bases between. The CDR3 sequence: CASSVPGQFSNQPQHF. The DNA for the CDR3 is TGTGCCAGTAGTGTGCCAGGGCAATTTAGCAATCAGCCCCAGCATTTT.

The chain carries TRBV5-1 and TRBJ1-1; D may be TRBD1 (6 bases). This CDR3 spans 14 amino acids. Looked up from germline, CDR1 is SGHRS and CDR2 is YFSETQ. Trimming pared 4 bases from V and 3 bases from J, leaving 13 bases between. The DNA for the CDR3 is TGCGCCAGCAGCCTTGAGGGGGGGCACACTGAAGCTTTCTTT. It specifies CASSLEGGHTEAFF.

The chain uses TRBV10-3 and TRBJ1-4; D uncertain. Germline CDR1 ENHRY, CDR2 SYGVKD. V gave up 5 bases and J gave up 7 bases, with 26 bases separating them. CDR3 size: 18 residues. The DNA of the CDR3 is TGTGCCATCAGTCGGGTCCCACCAGGATCAGGAGAGGGTGAAAAACTGTTTTTT. Its translation: CAISRVPPGSGEGEKLFF.

The chain has TRBV11-2 and TRBJ2-7; TRBD2 matches at 11 bases. Looked up from germline, CDR1 is SGHAT and CDR2 is FQNNGV. The CDR3 is 16 amino acids. After removal of 4 bases from V and 2 bases from J, the junction contained 7 bases not matched to a gene. In DNA, the CDR3 is TGTGCCAGCAGCTCTCTTAGCGGGAGGGCCGCCTACGAGCAGTACGTC. This codes for CASSSLSGRAAYEQYV.

The chain links TRBV9 to TRBJ1-2; TRBD1 aligns across 7 bases. This CDR3 is built from 14 residues. V lost 1 base and J lost 3; bases outside the gene matches: 3. Germline CDR1 reads SGDLS; CDR2 reads YYNGEE. CDR3 bases: TGTGCCAGCAGCGTACAGGGGGACGACTATGGCTACACCTTC. Amino acid sequence: CASSVQGDDYGYTF.

The J gene is TRBJ1-4, the V gene TRBV7-2; D gene unclear. The V and J ends lost 5 bases and 2 bases respectively, with 12 bases between them. The germline CDR1 and CDR2 sequences are SGHTA and FQGNSA. This CDR3 region has 15 residues. CDR3 nucleotides: TGTGCCAGCAGCCCGATTCGATCCACTAATGAAAAACTGTTTTTT. This gives the protein CASSPIRSTNEKLFF.

The chain couples TRBV7-9 to TRBJ1-1; the D is unclear. The V gene's germline CDR1 is SEHNR and CDR2 FQNEAQ (reference sequence). V lost 5 bases and J 5 bases, leaving 15 bases between the germline ends. This CDR3 is built from 14 residues. The CDR3 DNA sequence: TGTGCCAGCAGCACCCAGGTCCTGGGGACTGAAGCTTTCTTT. This sequence encodes CASSTQVLGTEAFF.